There are a few counts of the clone carrying this T cell receptor beta chain. Its specificity is not known. The data belong to a study of cytomegalovirus exposure and HLA in healthy donors. Study-wide results and limits: TCR beta chain V- and J-gene trimming was linked, in a later analysis, to a missense variant in DCLRE1C. Among immune exposure information, only CMV serostatus was available.

Germline CDR1 is MDHEN and CDR2 is SYDVKM. The CDR3 is made up of 14 amino acids. V lost 3 bases, J lost 2 bases, and 11 bases lay in between. The PCR had 60 Vbeta and 13 Jbeta primers. Some clones are missing from TCRdb's copy, which holds only in-frame ones; the method was immunoSEQ multiplex PCR. The table includes more than 85,000 clones, roughly 70% detected once. The sample comprised PBMCs. The receptor was derived from a woman between 45 and 65 years old in good health and CMV-seropositive. This rearrangement joins TRBV28 to TRBJ2-7, with D possibly TRBD1 on 5 matching bases. This CDR3 is CASSFYDRAYEQYF. The CDR3 DNA reads TGTGCCAGCAGTTTCTATGACAGAGCCTACGAGCAGTACTTC.